The 29 T cell receptor beta chains listed next were all sequenced from one sample in a study of high-grade serous ovarian cancer treatment subgroups. Tumor tissue was taken before any definitive surgery or chemotherapy was given. Some clones are missing from TCRdb's copy, which holds only in-frame ones; the method was immunoSEQ multiplex PCR. The sample includes approximately 40,000 clones, 75% to 85% of them seen just once. Sample: tumor tissue. These receptors all stem from a human donor with high-grade serous ovarian cancer.

The chain carries TRBV7-9 and TRBJ2-7; D unclear. The germline V and J ends were trimmed by 5 bases and 3 bases, with 5 bases remaining between them. The CDR3 totals 11 residues. The germline CDR1 and CDR2 sequences are SEHNR and FQNEAQ (reference sequence). The CDR3 sequence: CASSLNYEQYF. CDR3 in DNA: TGTGCCAGCAGCCTCAACTACGAGCAGTACTTC.

The rearrangement uses TRBV7-2 and TRBJ1-1, with D possibly TRBD1 on 6 matching bases. The germline V gene has CDR1 SGHTA and CDR2 FQGNSA. V lost 3 bases and J lost 5, with 13 bases in between. The CDR3 spans 14 residues. CDR3 loop: CASSFGGRLTEAFF. The CDR3 DNA reads as TGTGCCAGCAGCTTCGGGGGGCGGTTAACTGAAGCTTTCTTT.

V and J are TRBV7-9 and TRBJ2-2, with D unresolved. V was trimmed by 2 bases and J by 6 bases, leaving 10 bases between them. This CDR3 comprises 14 residues. CDR1 and CDR2 (germline): SEHNR, FQNEAQ (reference sequence). The CDR3 DNA is TGTGCCAGCAGCTTAAAGGCCGACGCCGGGGAGCTGTTTTTT. Residues: CASSLKADAGELFF.

CDR3 residues: CASSLGHRDARANEKLFF. CDR3 bases: TGCGCCAGCAGCTTGGGCCATAGGGACGCCCGGGCTAATGAAAAACTGTTTTTT. The chain has TRBV5-1 and TRBJ1-4; D might be TRBD1 (5 bases). The germline V gene has CDR1 SGHRS and CDR2 YFSETQ. The CDR3 has 18 residues. V was shortened by 0 bases and J by 3 bases, with 18 bases between the two germline ends.

CDR3 sequence reads: CASSALAGTYNEQFF. In DNA form, the CDR3 reads TGTGCCAGCAGCGCTTTAGCGGGGACGTACAATGAGCAGTTCTTC. This chain uses TRBV9 with TRBJ2-1, with 8 bases aligning to TRBD2. The J segment lost 4 bases and the V segment lost 3 bases, leaving 6 bases of the junction unmatched. CDR3 size: 15 residues. Per germline, CDR1 SGDLS and CDR2 YYNGEE.

The genes are TRBV28 and TRBJ1-1, with TRBD1 as a possible D gene (5 bases). Germline CDR1 MDHEN, CDR2 SYDVKM. V was shortened by 0 bases and J by 10 bases, with 9 bases between the two germline ends. This CDR3 spans 12 amino acids. The CDR3 reads CASSLCSGAAFF. CDR3 nucleotides: TGTGCCAGCAGTTTATGCTCCGGGGCAGCTTTCTTT.

This clone was detected once. The chain combines TRBV25-1 with TRBJ1-1; D remains ambiguous. This CDR3 has 12 residues. V was shortened by 6 bases and J by 1 base, with 6 bases between the two germline ends. Germline CDR1 MGHDK, CDR2 SYGVNS. The CDR3, as DNA: TGTGCCAGCAGAAACCGGAACACTGAAGCTTTCTTT. Amino acid sequence: CASRNRNTEAFF. Using reference TRBV25-1 and TRBJ1-1 for the parts outside the CDR3, the full variable domain is EADIYQTPRYLVIGTGKKITLECSQTMGHDKMYWYQQDPGMELHLIHYSYGVNSTEKGDLSSESTVSRIRTEHFPLTLESARPSHTSQYLCASRNRNTEAFFGQGTRLTVV.

The V and J genes are TRBV5-1 and TRBJ2-7, with D perhaps matching TRBD2 (5 bases). V shed 0 bases and J shed 5 bases, with 12 bases lying between them. The CDR3 runs to 14 residues. Germline loops: CDR1 SGHRS, CDR2 YFSETQ. The CDR3: CASSLAPGINEQYF. The CDR3 DNA follows: TGCGCCAGCAGCTTGGCCCCGGGAATCAACGAGCAGTACTTC.

This chain uses TRBV18 with TRBJ1-2; tentative D call: TRBD1 (5 bases). Between the trimmed V and J ends, which lost 3 bases and 0 bases, there was a span of 11 bases. The CDR3 length is 15 residues. In germline, CDR1 is KGHSH, CDR2 LQKENI. DNA of the CDR3: TGTGCCAGCTCACCGGAGACAGCTGCTAACTATGGCTACACCTTC. It specifies CASSPETAANYGYTF.

The chain uses TRBV7-2 and TRBJ2-7, with D possibly being TRBD2 (6 bases). The CDR3 has 14 amino acids. Germline lookup yields CDR1 SGHTA and CDR2 FQGNSA. Deletions cut 0 bases from V and 2 bases from J, with 8 bases between. The CDR3 region has the DNA TGTGCCAGCAGCTTAGCCCTAGCGACCTACGAGCAGTACTTC. This translates into CASSLALATYEQYF.

The chain is built from TRBV7-9 and TRBJ2-1; 7 bases line up with TRBD2. The CDR3 is made up of 18 amino acids. Germline V gives CDR1 SEHNR, CDR2 FQNEAQ (reference sequence). V was pared by 5 bases and J by 7 bases, with 20 bases of the junction left unmatched. The CDR3 loop reads CASSRTRGGVLIWNEQFF. The CDR3 DNA sequence: TGTGCCAGCAGCCGTACTCGGGGAGGGGTGTTGATTTGGAATGAGCAGTTCTTC. The complete variable domain, with remaining parts taken from reference TRBV7-9 and TRBJ2-1, reads DTGVSQNPRHKITKRGQNVTFRCDPISEHNRLYWYRQTLGQGPEFLTYFQNEAQLEKSRLLSDRFSAERPKGSFSTLEIQRTEQGDSAMYLCASSRTRGGVLIWNEQFFGPGTRLTVL.

The chain carries TRBV4-1 and TRBJ2-5, with a tentative D call TRBD2 (5 bases). Trimming stripped 6 bases from V and 3 bases from J, with 11 bases between. This CDR3 region has 13 residues. CDR1 is MGHRA, CDR2 YSYEKL, per germline. This CDR3 is CASRRVGEETQYF. CDR3 in DNA: TGCGCCAGCAGGCGGGTGGGTGAAGAGACCCAGTACTTC.

In regard to this clone: One end of the junction does not line up with germline, which may come from a read error. V gene TRBV28 combines with J gene TRBJ2-7; D unresolved. Germline lookup yields CDR1 MDHEN and CDR2 SYDVKM. The CDR3 is 12 residues long. This CDR3 is CASSLVTPPVHF. Written as DNA, the CDR3 is TGTGCCAGCAGTTTAGTTACGCCGCCTGTCCACTTC. The full variable domain, completed using reference TRBV28 and TRBJ2-7, is DVKVTQSSRYLVKRTGEKVFLECVQDMDHENMFWYRQDPGLGLRLIYFSYDVKMKEKGDIPEGYSVSREKKERFSLILESASTNQTSMYLCASSLVTPPVHFGPGTRLTVT.

The V and J genes are TRBV5-4 and TRBJ1-1; D not resolved. Germline assignment: CDR1 SGHNT and CDR2 YYREEE (reference sequence). This CDR3 is built from 15 residues. The V end was cut by 6 bases, the J end by 3 bases, with 18 bases between. CDR3 sequence reads: CASTHTSPRDTEAFF. Here the CDR3 DNA reads TGTGCCAGCACCCATACATCTCCTCGGGACACTGAAGCTTTCTTT.

The chain joins TRBV7-2 to TRBJ1-4; 7 bases map to TRBD1. V was pared by 3 bases and J by 7 bases, with 11 bases of the junction left unmatched. The CDR3 length is 16 residues. Germline values: CDR1 SGHTA, CDR2 FQGNSA. The CDR3: CASSFLKDGTVEKLFF. The CDR3 DNA reads as TGTGCCAGCAGCTTCCTTAAAGACGGGACAGTTGAAAAACTGTTTTTT.

In this sample, this clone turned up a few times. The V gene is TRBV7-2, the J gene TRBJ1-2; perhaps TRBD1 as D (6 bases). The V gene's germline CDR1 is SGHTA and CDR2 FQGNSA. This CDR3 comprises 15 residues. The V end lost 4 bases, the J end lost 5 bases, and 17 bases lay between the germline ends. The CDR3 region has the DNA TGTGCCAGCAGCTCACCCTACAGGGAGTCGTATGGCTACACCTTC. Translating gives CASSSPYRESYGYTF. The full variable domain, rest sourced from reference TRBV7-2 and TRBJ1-2, is GAGVSQSPSNKVTEKGKDVELRCDPISGHTALYWYRQSLGQGLEFLIYFQGNSAPDKSGLPSDRFSAERTGGSVSTLTIQRTQQEDSAVYLCASSSPYRESYGYTFGSGTRLTVV.

This clone was picked up a small number of times. The gene calls are TRBV19 and TRBJ2-7; D ambiguous. There are 14 residues in the CDR3. Germline CDR1 LNHDA, CDR2 SQIVND (reference sequence). V was clipped by 6 bases and J by 5 bases, with 17 bases between them. DNA for the CDR3: TGTGCCAGTAGGCCGGGCCTAAAGCGCGACGAGCAGTACTTC. It yields the protein CASRPGLKRDEQYF.

The V call is TRBV5-6, the J call TRBJ2-7, with 7 bases lining up with TRBD1. The germline CDR1 and CDR2 sequences are SGHDT and YYEEEE. CDR3 size: 13 residues. V was clipped by 1 base and J by 3 bases; unmatched bases: 1. In DNA form, the CDR3 reads TGTGCCAGCAGCTTGACAGGGGACTACGAGCAGTACTTC. This sequence encodes CASSLTGDYEQYF.

This chain connects TRBV29-1 to TRBJ2-1, with 9 nucleotides matching TRBD2. V lost 7 bases to trimming and J lost 9 bases; unmatched junction nucleotides: 13. The CDR3 spans 14 residues. In germline, CDR1 is SQVTM, CDR2 ANQGSEA. The CDR3 bases are TGCAGCGGAGGGGGGCTAGCGGGATTTGTTGAGCAGTTCTTC. Its protein is CSGGGLAGFVEQFF.

The chain is built from TRBV2 and TRBJ2-5; 11 nucleotides line up with TRBD1. Per the germline V gene, CDR1 is SNHLY and CDR2 is FYNNEI. The CDR3 sequence is 15 residues long. V dropped 7 bases and J dropped 5; count of bases not matched to a gene: 9. CDR3 DNA sequence: TGTGCCAGCAAAACCGGGGACAGGGGGACGGAGACCCAGTACTTC. Its protein product is CASKTGDRGTETQYF.

By share, this clone ranks as medium-sized. This rearrangement joins TRBV10-2 to TRBJ1-1; the match to TRBD1 covers 7 bases. The germline gives CDR1 WSHSY, CDR2 SAAADI. J gave up 4 bases and V 4 bases, and 9 bases lay outside the gene matches. The CDR3 contains 15 residues. CDR3 loop: CASSVGQAGVTEAFF. As DNA, the CDR3 is TGCGCCAGCAGTGTCGGACAGGCTGGAGTCACTGAAGCTTTCTTT.

The chain has TRBV6-5 and TRBJ1-1; tentative D call: TRBD1 (5 bases). This CDR3 region has 16 residues. Trimming left V 0 bases short and J 0 bases short, with 11 bases between. Germline V gene lookup returns CDR1 MNHEY and CDR2 SVGAGI. The CDR3 DNA reads as TGTGCCAGCAGTTACTCTCGGGGGATATTGAACACTGAAGCTTTCTTT. Protein: CASSYSRGILNTEAFF.

J is TRBJ1-1 and V is TRBV27, with D perhaps matching TRBD1 (5 bases). The CDR3 loop spans 13 amino acids. CDR1 is MNHEY, CDR2 SMNVEV, per germline (reference sequence). Trimming cost V 1 base and J 4 bases, with 7 bases left between them. The CDR3: CASSLWGSTEAFF. The CDR3 bases are TGTGCCAGCAGTTTATGGGGGTCCACTGAAGCTTTCTTT.

J is TRBJ1-1 and V is TRBV6-1, with no clear D. The V gene lost 1 base and the J gene lost 4 bases, with 10 bases spanning the gap. Germline CDR1 and CDR2: MNHNS and SASEGT. The CDR3 contains 14 residues. The CDR3 DNA sequence: TGTGCCAGCAGTGAAGGATACTGGGGCACTGAAGCTTTCTTT. Protein product: CASSEGYWGTEAFF.

V usage is TRBV6-5 and J usage is TRBJ1-1; unclear D gene. CDR1 is MNHEY, CDR2 SVGAGI, per germline. Deletions cut 6 bases from V and 5 bases from J, with 13 bases between. The CDR3 contains 13 residues. CDR3 DNA: TGTGCCAGCAGAAATTTCCATTTTACTGAAGCTTTCTTT. Translating it yields CASRNFHFTEAFF.

This clone was recorded only once. The chain couples TRBV5-5 to TRBJ1-1; a weak D match, TRBD1 (6 bases). The CDR3 totals 15 residues. V was shortened by 4 bases and J by 0 bases, with 13 bases between the two germline ends. The germline CDR1 and CDR2 sequences are SGHKS and YYEKEE (reference sequence). CDR3: CASSPRQDLNTEAFF. The CDR3 DNA reads as TGTGCCAGCAGCCCCCGACAGGACCTGAACACTGAAGCTTTCTTT.

The chain recombines TRBV28 with TRBJ2-7, with TRBD2 matching 8 bases. Trimming removed 5 bases from V and 5 bases from J; junction bases left unmatched: 14. CDR3 size: 16 residues. Germline lookup yields CDR1 MDHEN and CDR2 SYDVKM. The CDR3 DNA reads as TGTGCCAGCAGTCCCGAGGCCAGCGGGAGAAAAGACGAGCAGTACTTC. This gives the protein CASSPEASGRKDEQYF.

This clone showed up just once. V usage is TRBV5-6 and J usage is TRBJ2-7; D is uncertain. CDR3 length: 13 amino acids. The V gene's germline CDR1 is SGHDT and CDR2 YYEEEE. The germline V and J ends were trimmed by 0 bases and 0 bases, with 4 bases remaining between them. CDR3 in amino acids: CASSLEGSYEQYF. The CDR3 DNA follows: TGTGCCAGCAGCTTGGAGGGCTCCTACGAGCAGTACTTC.

CDR3 sequence: CASTHSGVGNYGYTF. CDR3 nucleotide sequence: TGTGCCAGTACCCATAGTGGGGTTGGCAACTATGGCTACACCTTC. V and J are TRBV19 and TRBJ1-2, with no clear D. Trimming pared 7 bases from V and 2 bases from J, leaving 17 bases between. CDR1 is LNHDA and CDR2 is SQIVND in the germline V gene (reference sequence). The CDR3 loop spans 15 amino acids.